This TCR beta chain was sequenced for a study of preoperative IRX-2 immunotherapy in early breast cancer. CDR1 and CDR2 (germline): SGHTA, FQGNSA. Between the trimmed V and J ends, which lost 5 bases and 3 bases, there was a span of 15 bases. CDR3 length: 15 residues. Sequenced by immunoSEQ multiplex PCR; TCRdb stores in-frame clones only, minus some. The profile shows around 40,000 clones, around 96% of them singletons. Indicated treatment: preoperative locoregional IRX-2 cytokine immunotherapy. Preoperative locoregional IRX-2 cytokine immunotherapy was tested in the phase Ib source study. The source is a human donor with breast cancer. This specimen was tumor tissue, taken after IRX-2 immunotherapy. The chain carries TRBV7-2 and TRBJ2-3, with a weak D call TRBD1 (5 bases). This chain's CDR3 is CASSHDGRVTDTQYF. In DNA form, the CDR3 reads TGTGCCAGCAGCCACGATGGCAGGGTGACAGATACGCAGTATTTT.